This T cell receptor beta chain derives from a study of chemoradiotherapy in HPV16-positive cancers (dated by TCRdb to 2021 to 2024). At the level of the whole study: Candidate HPV-specific T-cell clones and common TCR motifs were defined through functional T-cell assays on cells from a couple of HPV16-positive patients. The study set out to ask whether T-cell immunity against the HPV oncoproteins E6 and E7 changes over the course of chemoradiotherapy and whether that immunity affects survival. Next, the candidate HPV-specific TCRs and motifs were followed in TCR repertoires from around 87 patients with HPV-related cancers.

The CDR1 and CDR2 encoded by the germline V gene are MRHNA and SNTAGT. Reading from cysteine to phenylalanine, the CDR3 counts 15 amino acids. The sequence is cut down to CDR3 DNA, 45 bases in frame from base 1. Trimming leaves V shorter by 0 bases and J shorter by 4 bases, with the junction holding 5 bases beyond the gene matches. Overall study results and their limits: Expansion of candidate HPV-specific clones and E7-related TCR motifs was observed in the tumor microenvironment during treatment, whereas no such expansion was observed for non-HPV-specific T cells. The functional definition of HPV-specific T cells came from only a couple of HPV16-positive patients, and the survival association was reported for HPV16-positive patients. Improved recurrence-free survival in HPV16-positive patients was associated with expansion of HPV-responsive T cells during chemoradiotherapy.

Comment on this clone: Its antigen remains undetermined. Base qualities are not provided; no much larger clone lies one nucleotide away.

Preparation of the library involved the immunoSEQ multiplex PCR assay. This immuneACCESS table, as held by TCRdb, lists in-frame sequences with V and J called but not all clones. Of the missing ones, under half trace to an unresolved V gene in checked studies; the others have no known cause. In this sample the table shows about 13,000 clones, 70% to 85% of which occur a single time. 4.5% to 6% of the sample is in the top ten clones. Repertoires were sampled repeatedly over the course of chemoradiotherapy so that clonal expansion in the tumor microenvironment could be followed. Sequencing was performed on blood, taken from a patient who underwent chemoradiotherapy. The clonotype was recovered from a human donor with HPV-associated anogenital cancer. This sequence uses TRBV6-4 and TRBJ1-2, and 7 bases in between align with TRBD1. The CDR3 sequence is CASSDSTGNFYGYTF. The nucleotide sequence is TGTGCCAGCAGTGACTCGACAGGGAACTTCTATGGCTACACCTTC.